A single sample is the source of the 8 T cell receptor beta chains below, sequenced in a study of shared clonotypes between healthy human individuals (TCRdb year 2020). The protocol used for the library was the immunoSEQ multiplex PCR assay. TCRdb holds this immuneACCESS table with in-frame rearrangements only. Some clones are missing; in checked studies, unresolved V genes explain under half, and the rest has no known cause. This sample holds 800,000 to 1,200,000 clones; about four fifths were observed only once. More than 0.5% of the sample rests with the top ten. Specimen: memory CD4+ T cells from PBMCs. The cell subset or site label, as the study defines it: CD45RA-negative fraction. Source of these receptors: a man between 18 and 29 years old in good health. Some clones in this sample may be carry-over from other donors' samples.

The chain couples TRBV7-3 to TRBJ2-1; a weak D match, TRBD2 (6 bases). CDR1 and CDR2 (germline): SGHTA, FQGTGA. The CDR3 sequence is 13 residues long. Trimming left V 5 bases short and J 5 bases short, with 10 bases between. CDR3 region: CASSRGLDNEQFF. The CDR3 DNA reads as TGTGCCAGCAGCCGGGGACTGGACAATGAGCAGTTCTTC.

The chain recombines TRBV6-1 with TRBJ1-4; TRBD1 is a possible D gene (6 bases). This CDR3 spans 15 amino acids. Germline CDR1 MNHNS, CDR2 SASEGT. V dropped 5 bases and J dropped 8 bases, with 18 bases sitting between them. The CDR3: CASSSTGRVGEKLFF. DNA for the CDR3: TGTGCCAGCAGTAGTACAGGGCGCGTAGGGGAAAAACTGTTTTTT.

The chain is built from TRBV28 and TRBJ2-1; a possible D gene is TRBD2 (6 bases). Per the germline V gene, CDR1 is MDHEN and CDR2 is SYDVKM. The CDR3 contains 16 residues. The germline V and J ends were trimmed by 2 bases and 10 bases, with 21 bases remaining between them. CDR3 nucleotides: TGTGCCAGCAGTTTAGGTCTTCGGCGGGACGAATACGAGCAGTTCTTC. Its translation: CASSLGLRRDEYEQFF.

This clone showed up many times. The rearrangement uses TRBV15 and TRBJ2-5, with D tentatively TRBD1 (6 bases). V was clipped by 0 bases and J by 5 bases, with 13 bases between them. Germline V gives CDR1 LNHNV, CDR2 YYDKDF (reference sequence). The CDR3 consists of 15 residues. DNA of the CDR3: TGTGCCACCAGCAGAGAGAGGGGGAGCTGGGAGACCCAGTACTTC. This codes for CATSRERGSWETQYF.

The V call is TRBV6-6, the J call TRBJ2-2, with 7 bases lining up with TRBD2. The CDR3 is 16 residues long. CDR1 MNHNY and CDR2 SVGAGI come from the germline V gene (reference sequence). J lost 2 bases, V lost 6 bases, and 9 bases had no gene match. The CDR3 DNA sequence: TGTGCCAGCAGGCGACCGGGACTATCTAACACCGGGGAGCTGTTTTTT. This sequence encodes CASRRPGLSNTGELFF.

This chain connects TRBV7-9 to TRBJ1-2, with no clear D. CDR1 and CDR2 from the germline V gene are SEHNR and FQNEAQ (reference sequence). The CDR3 length is 16 residues. Trimming took 1 base from V and 8 from J, leaving 20 bases between them. The CDR3 nucleotides read TGTGCCAGCAGCTTAGTACCTGGTGGGCCGAGCTGGGGCTACACCTTC. This encodes CASSLVPGGPSWGYTF.

This chain connects TRBV7-2 to TRBJ2-1, with 14 bases matching TRBD2. The length of the CDR3 is 16 residues. Germline-derived CDR1 and CDR2 are SGHTA and FQGNSA. J was trimmed by 9 bases and V by 4 bases; bases with no gene match: 8. The CDR3 is CASSSPGTSGSLEQFF. CDR3 DNA: TGTGCCAGCAGCTCCCCCGGGACTAGCGGGAGCCTTGAGCAGTTCTTC.

V is TRBV25-1 and J is TRBJ2-3; 7 bases are shared with TRBD1. The J segment lost 4 bases and the V segment lost 6 bases, leaving 10 bases of the junction unmatched. The germline V gene has CDR1 MGHDK and CDR2 SYGVNS. The CDR3 has 15 residues. CDR3 nucleotides: TGTGCCAGCAGCCGGGGACAGAACAGGGCAGATACGCAGTATTTT. This codes for CASSRGQNRADTQYF. Supplemented by reference TRBV25-1 and TRBJ2-3, the full variable domain reads EADIYQTPRYLVIGTGKKITLECSQTMGHDKMYWYQQDPGMELHLIHYSYGVNSTEKGDLSSESTVSRIRTEHFPLTLESARPSHTSQYLCASSRGQNRADTQYFGPGTRLTVL.